These T cell receptor beta chains were read from a single sample in a study of sequential checkpoint blockade in melanoma. Only in-frame clones appear in the TCRdb table, and some are missing; sequencing was by immunoSEQ multiplex PCR. The table shows 15,000 to 20,000 clones, with 90% to 95% occurring only once. The specimen comprised CD8+ T cells sorted from blood (inferred from file names), sampled from a patient given nivolumab and ipilimumab in sequence. These receptors originate from a human donor with melanoma. CDR3s include the opening cysteine and the closing phenylalanine or tryptophan. D genes are given only for firm matches. Size is omitted from some rows. Given values are once, few, many or a class for expanded clones.

>.|TRBJ2-7|.|TRBV13
TGTGCCAGCAGCACTATCTTGCTGGGGGGTGGATTCTACGAGCAGTACTTC
CASSTILLGGGFYEQYF
>.|TRBJ1-3|.|TRBV15
TGTGCCACCAGCAGAGATGTATCGGGATCTGGAAACACCATATATTTT
CATSRDVSGSGNTIYF
>once|TRBJ2-7|TRBD1|TRBV19
TGTGCCAGTAGTTTCGGGACAGGACCTTACACCTACGAGCAGTACTTC
CASSFGTGPYTYEQYF
>.|TRBJ2-7|TRBD2|TRBV13
TGTGCCAGCAGCCCGGGACTAGCGGGCTCCTACGAGCAGTACTTC
CASSPGLAGSYEQYF
>.|TRBJ1-2|TRBD1|TRBV7-2
TGTGCCAGCAGCTTTCCGGGACAGGGGGCGCAGGGCTACACCTTC
CASSFPGQGAQGYTF
>.|TRBJ1-2|TRBD1|TRBV7-6
TGTGCCAGCAGCGGAGGGACAGGAGGAGGCTACACCTTC
CASSGGTGGGYTF
>.|TRBJ1-1|.|TRBV6-5
TGTGCCAGCAGTTACTCGAACGGGGACACTGAAGCTTTCTTT
CASSYSNGDTEAFF
>.|TRBJ1-5|.|TRBV6-5
TGTGCCAGCAGTCCAGGACTCGGGAGCAATCAGCCCCAGCATTTT
CASSPGLGSNQPQHF
>.|TRBJ1-2|.|TRBV6-5
TGTGCCAGCAGTTACGGGGCCTCTGACTATGGCTACACCTTC
CASSYGASDYGYTF
>once|TRBJ1-5|TRBD1|TRBV28
TGTGCCAGCAGTGCAGGGACAGCTAATCAGCCCCAGCATTTT
CASSAGTANQPQHF
>.|TRBJ2-7|.|TRBV7-9
TGTGCCAGCAGCTTAGAACAGGGAGTCACCTACGAGCAGTACTTC
CASSLEQGVTYEQYF
>.|TRBJ1-5|.|TRBV11-2
TGTGCCAGCAGCTTAGAACCGGGGCCCCAGCATTTT
CASSLEPGPQHF
>.|TRBJ1-4|.|TRBV7-9
TGTGCCAGCAGCTTAGGGATAGCGGGTAAAAAACTGTTTTTT
CASSLGIAGKKLFF
>.|TRBJ1-2|.|TRBV7-8
TGTGCCAGCAGCTTAGGTGAGGGTGGCTATGGCTACACCTTC
CASSLGEGGYGYTF
>.|TRBJ1-2|TRBD1|TRBV10-3
TGTGCCATCAGTGAGTCTGGGCAGGGGGTATATGGCTACACCTTC
CAISESGQGVYGYTF
>.|TRBJ1-1|.|TRBV11-1
TGTGCCAGCAGCTTAGGGTTCGGGGGAGAGACTGAAGCTTTCTTT
CASSLGFGGETEAFF
>.|TRBJ1-4|.|TRBV10-3
TGTGCCATCAGTGAGACCGGAACTAATGAAAAACTGTTTTTT
CAISETGTNEKLFF
>.|TRBJ2-3|TRBD2|TRBV13
TGTGCCAGCAGCCAATCCGGACTAGCGGGAGATGAGGGGGGCACAGATACGCAGTATTTT
CASSQSGLAGDEGGTDTQYF
>.|TRBJ2-7|TRBD1|TRBV28
TGTGCCAGCAGTACTACAGGGGGCTATGAGCAGTACTTC
CASSTTGGYEQYF
>.|TRBJ1-5|.|TRBV30
TGTGCCTGGAGTGGAGGTGAGGGCGGTCAGCCCCAGCATTTT
CAWSGGEGGQPQHF
>once|TRBJ1-1|.|TRBV6-5
TGTGCCAGCAGTTACTCACGGGTGGGCACTGAAGCTTTCTTT
CASSYSRVGTEAFF
>.|TRBJ1-1|TRBD1|TRBV25-1
TGTGCCAGCAAACAGGGGGGGAGCACTGAAGCTTTCTTT
CASKQGGSTEAFF
>.|TRBJ1-1|TRBD1|TRBV4-1
TGCGCAGCAGGGGGGATGAACACTGAAGCTTTCTTT
CAAGGMNTEAFF
>.|TRBJ1-5|TRBD1|TRBV7-6
TGTGCCAGCAGCCCAGGACAGGGGAATCAGCCCCAGCATTTT
CASSPGQGNQPQHF
>.|TRBJ2-7|TRBD1|TRBV5-6
TGTGCCAGCAGGGGACAGAGCTACGAGCAGTACTTC
CASRGQSYEQYF
>.|TRBJ1-2|.|TRBV9
TGTGCCAGCAGCGACACAGTTTTGGGTGGCTACACCTTC
CASSDTVLGGYTF
>.|TRBJ1-1|.|TRBV13
TGTGCCAGCAGCTTAGGCCAGGGGAACACTGAAGCTTTCTTT
CASSLGQGNTEAFF
>few|TRBJ1-1|.|TRBV6-8
TGTGCCAGCAGTTTATCCAGGGTTATGAACACTGAAGCTTTCTTT
CASSLSRVMNTEAFF
>.|TRBJ1-1|.|TRBV5-1
TGCGCCAGCAGCTTGGATAGCAGCCTAGAAGCTTTCTTT
CASSLDSSLEAFF
>.|TRBJ1-6|.|TRBV28
TGTGCCAGCAGTTTGAACAGGGTGATTAGGGCGGCATCACCCCTCCACTTT
CASSLNRVIRAASPLHF